These T cell receptor beta chains were read from a single sample in a study of CD8 T cells in Susac syndrome. Each CDR3 protein gets one entry after TCRdb re-called the immunoSEQ multiplex PCR reads with MiXCR. Of about 60,000 distinct CDR3 sequences in the sample, roughly 92% were seen once. The source material was CD8+ T cells from PBMCs. The receptors here all came from a human donor in good health. The CDR3 runs from the conserved cysteine through the conserved F or W. Each record gives: clone size, V gene, J gene, CDR3 protein. The size of a clone is reported for some rows only, either as once, few or many, or as a class for expanded clones.

>-|TRBV5-4|TRBJ2-2
CASSADGNTGELFF
>-|TRBV5-1|TRBJ1-1
CASSLGVGTEAFF
>-|TRBV28|TRBJ2-7
CASRDRDILTYEQYF
>-|TRBV4-2|TRBJ2-5
CASSQEGATQYF
>-|TRBV19|TRBJ2-7
CATGDLWGDNLYEQYF
>-|TRBV6-5|TRBJ2-5
CASSYSGLPETQYF
>-|TRBV7-6|TRBJ1-2
CASSLAEDPGYGYTF
>once|TRBV9|TRBJ1-2
CASSVGARLNYGYTF
>-|TRBV7-3|TRBJ1-6
CASSLNRGYNSPLHF
>-|TRBV10-3|TRBJ2-3
CAIATSGGRTDTQYF
>-|TRBV29-1|TRBJ2-7
CSVRTGTWCEQYF
>-|TRBV27|TRBJ2-3
CASSPQGQGSTDTQYF
>-|TRBV11-2|TRBJ2-1
CASSLKGWNEQFF
>-|TRBV9|TRBJ2-5
CASSPRGGEETQYF
>-|TRBV24-1|TRBJ1-1
CATSDPGTEAFF
>-|TRBV14|TRBJ1-2
CASSSWTGYGYTF
>-|TRBV5-4|TRBJ2-7
CASSGVGNEQYF
>-|TRBV27|TRBJ2-1
CASSLNQGEGYNEQFF
>-|TRBV6-1|TRBJ2-3
CASTGLAGGTDTQYF
>-|TRBV5-6|TRBJ2-7
CASSLGRFYEQYF
>-|TRBV9|TRBJ2-5
CASSAEAGTGQETQYF
>once|TRBV23-1|TRBJ1-1
CASPKLAVWSGNTEAFF
>-|TRBV7-9|TRBJ2-7
CASSLIGRGAIYEQYF
>-|TRBV24-1|TRBJ2-2
CATSDEGGVGELFF
>-|TRBV5-1|TRBJ1-4
CASTLEGGLREKLFF
>-|TRBV12-3/TRBV12-4|TRBJ2-1
CASSLMAYNEQFF
>-|TRBV4-3|TRBJ2-7
CASSQDRTGLYEQYF
>-|TRBV28|TRBJ1-5
CASSPSQPQHF
>-|TRBV7-9|TRBJ2-7
CASSSGHVYEQYF
>-|TRBV28|TRBJ2-7
CASGVRTRYEQYF
>-|TRBV2|TRBJ2-2
CASIVGRGQAGELFF
>-|TRBV27|TRBJ2-3
CASRPPTGGGWNTQYF
>-|TRBV9|TRBJ2-1
CASSVEPGEYNEQFF
>-|TRBV4-1|TRBJ2-1
CASSQVGDYNEQFF
>-|TRBV5-6|TRBJ2-7
CASELSGAYEQYF
>-|TRBV9|TRBJ1-2
CASSVGQDYGYTF
>-|TRBV19|TRBJ1-1
CASSMGQLNTEAFF
>-|TRBV7-9|TRBJ2-7
CASSPPVAPLTVDEQYF
>once|TRBV28|TRBJ2-7
CASSYNRDSYFPYEQYF
>-|TRBV5-5|TRBJ1-1
CASSTQGLGTEAFF
>-|TRBV15|TRBJ2-1
CATRKGQVYNEQFF
>-|TRBV29-1|TRBJ2-1
CSVELGQGVLNEQFF
>-|TRBV25-1|TRBJ2-1
CASTFTGTGGNEQFF
>-|TRBV27|TRBJ2-7
CASSLSRSYEQYF
>-|TRBV6-5|TRBJ2-1
CASSYVAAGNEQFF
>-|TRBV27|TRBJ1-1
CASSLTGMGTEAFF
>-|TRBV20-1|TRBJ2-1
CTCTGLTHNEQFF
>-|TRBV28|TRBJ1-5
CASGRDREDQPQHF
>-|TRBV5-1|TRBJ2-3
CASSTGQGTPTTNTDTQYF
>-|TRBV29-1|TRBJ2-1
CSADRGEGNEQFF
>-|TRBV19|TRBJ1-3
CASSTRQGAGGNTIYF